This passage covers 20 T cell receptor beta chains from one sample sequenced in a study of breast tumors, draining lymph nodes, adjacent tissues. TCRdb re-called the multiplex PCR reads through MiXCR, storing one row per CDR3 protein. This sample has about 25,000 distinct CDR3 sequences, with about 24% found just once. Sequencing was done on a sample of breast tumor tissue. These receptors were obtained from a female donor with breast cancer. Some clones in this sample may be carry-over from other donors' samples.

This clonotype was found many times. V usage is TRBV5-8 and J usage is TRBJ2-6; D remains ambiguous. The V gene's germline CDR1 is SGHTS and CDR2 YDEGEE. This CDR3 has 17 amino acids. Trimming cost V 3 bases and J 2 bases, with 15 bases left between them. CDR3 nucleotide sequence: TGTGCCAGCAGCTCCTTGAGAGCAGGCGCTGGGGCCAACGTCCTGACTTTC. The encoded protein is CASSSLRAGAGANVLTF.

This clonotype was counted ten times or more. The chain joins TRBV20-1 to TRBJ1-6; no firm D call. V was shortened by 6 bases and J by 4 bases, with 4 bases between the two germline ends. Germline V lookup: CDR1 DFQATT, CDR2 SNEGSKA (reference sequence). The CDR3 totals 11 residues. The CDR3 bases are TGCAGTGCCATATATAATTCACCCCTCCACTTT. This gives the protein CSAIYNSPLHF.

Ten or more counts support this clonotype. V is TRBV4-1 and J is TRBJ2-3, with no clear D. CDR1 MGHRA and CDR2 YSYEKL come from the germline V gene. V lost 1 base to trimming and J lost 5 bases, with 10 bases between them. This CDR3 is built from 14 residues. CDR3 nucleotide sequence: TGCGCCAGCAGCCAAGTGAGCGAGGAAGATACGCAGTATTTT. Its translation: CASSQVSEEDTQYF.

The chain links TRBV28 to TRBJ2-4; D is possibly TRBD2 (5 bases). Germline assignment: CDR1 MDHEN and CDR2 SYDVKM. V lost 3 bases and J lost 8, with 14 bases in between. The CDR3 consists of 14 residues. CDR3 region: CASSLLGVGDIQYF. The CDR3 coding sequence is TGTGCCAGCAGTTTGTTGGGAGTCGGAGACATTCAGTACTTC. The full variable domain, completed using reference TRBV28 and TRBJ2-4, is DVKVTQSSRYLVKRTGEKVFLECVQDMDHENMFWYRQDPGLGLRLIYFSYDVKMKEKGDIPEGYSVSREKKERFSLILESASTNQTSMYLCASSLLGVGDIQYFGAGTRLSVL.

Turning to this clonotype: A read error may be the cause here, since a much bigger clone is one base away. V and J are TRBV20-1 and TRBJ2-2; D is unclear. There are 13 residues in the CDR3. Looked up from germline, CDR1 is DFQATT and CDR2 is SNEGSKA (reference sequence). The germline V and J ends were trimmed by 6 bases and 7 bases, with 15 bases remaining between them. The CDR3 region has the DNA TGCAGTGCCCGAGACGGCTGCGGCGGGGAGCTGTTTTTT. Translated, it gives CSARDGCGGELFF.

The V and J genes are TRBV2 and TRBJ2-3; the D is unclear. CDR3 length: 12 residues. Germline V CDR1 and CDR2: SNHLY, FYNNEI. Trimming removed 6 bases at V and 4 bases at J, with 8 bases between. The CDR3 nucleotides are TGTGCCAGCAGGCCAGACTCAGATACGCAGTATTTT. Its translation: CASRPDSDTQYF. The whole variable domain, remainder taken from reference TRBV2 and TRBJ2-3, is EPEVTQTPSHQVTQMGQEVILRCVPISNHLYFYWYRQILGQKVEFLVSFYNNEISEKSEIFDDQFSVERPDGSNFTLKIRSTKLEDSAMYFCASRPDSDTQYFGPGTRLTVL.

This clonotype came up many times. This rearrangement joins TRBV4-1 to TRBJ2-1; TRBD2 is a possible D gene (5 bases). The CDR3 contains 14 residues. Trimming took 3 bases from V and 0 from J, leaving 6 bases between them. Germline CDR1 MGHRA, CDR2 YSYEKL. CDR3 sequence (DNA): TGCGCCAGCAGCCACGGAGGCTCCTACAATGAGCAGTTCTTC. It specifies CASSHGGSYNEQFF.

This clonotype was detected ten times or more. V is TRBV4-2 and J is TRBJ2-3; possibly TRBD1 for D (5 bases). The V gene's germline CDR1 is LGHNA and CDR2 YNFKEQ. The CDR3 is 15 amino acids. V was trimmed by 0 bases and J by 4 bases, leaving 11 bases between them. The CDR3 loop is CASSQDWQGADTQYF. CDR3 bases: TGTGCCAGCAGCCAAGATTGGCAGGGTGCAGATACGCAGTATTTT.

CDR3 loop: CASSFTRTGIYGYTF. CDR3 DNA sequence: TGTGCCAGCAGCTTTACTAGGACAGGGATCTATGGCTACACCTTC. This chain joins TRBV7-8 and TRBJ1-2, with 8 bases identical to TRBD1. The CDR3 sequence is 15 residues long. Per the germline V gene, CDR1 is SGHVS and CDR2 is FQNEAQ. V gave up 3 bases and J gave up 4 bases; unmatched junction bases: 7.

As concerns this clonotype: Since the CDR3 does not end with the conserved phenylalanine or tryptophan, this likely comes from a read error. The chain couples TRBV7-2 to TRBJ1-6; tentative D call: TRBD1 (5 bases). CDR3 length: 16 residues. V was pared by 4 bases and J by 6 bases, with 16 bases between. From germline, CDR1 is SGHTA and CDR2 FQGNSA. The CDR3 coding sequence is TGTGCCAGCAGCTCGAGTACGAAGGGGTTTAATTCACCCCTCCACCTT. It encodes CASSSSTKGFNSPLHL.

This clonotype is medium-sized within its sample. CDR3 loop: CASARAPEQYF. DNA of the CDR3: TGTGCCAGCGCGAGAGCTCCAGAGCAGTACTTC. The V gene is TRBV6-6, the J gene TRBJ2-7; D ambiguous. The CDR3 contains 11 residues. V was cut by 8 bases and J by 7 bases, with 12 bases left in between. The V gene's germline CDR1 is MNHNY and CDR2 SVGAGI (reference sequence).

The chain uses TRBV11-1 and TRBJ2-6; D may be TRBD1 or TRBD2 (5 bases each). V lost 0 bases, J lost 2 bases, and 8 bases lay in between. Per the germline V gene, CDR1 is SGHAT and CDR2 is FQDESV (reference sequence). The CDR3 is 16 residues long. The CDR3 loop is CASSLALGAGANVLTF. The CDR3 DNA reads as TGTGCCAGCAGCTTAGCGCTGGGGGCTGGGGCCAACGTCCTGACTTTC.

In its sample, this clonotype was seen many times. The chain joins TRBV12-3 or TRBV12-4 to TRBJ1-4; no definite D call. Trimming cost V 3 bases and J 8 bases, with 13 bases left between them. The CDR3 is 14 residues long. The CDR3 nucleotides are TGTGCCAGCAGTTTGTTGCGACAAGACGAAAAACTGTTTTTT. It codes for CASSLLRQDEKLFF.

In this sample, this clonotype turned up many times. This chain joins TRBV6-2 or TRBV6-3 and TRBJ2-7; either TRBD1 or TRBD2 may supply D (5 bases each). This CDR3 is 16 amino acids long. Germline loops: CDR1 MNHEY, CDR2 SVGEGT. V was trimmed by 6 bases and J by 5 bases, leaving 23 bases between them. The CDR3 DNA reads TGTGCCAGCAGCAAAACTTTCGGGACCTCAGACAACGAGCAGTACTTC. Residues: CASSKTFGTSDNEQYF.

The V call is TRBV6-6, the J call TRBJ1-6; tentatively, D is TRBD1 (5 bases). The CDR3 has 23 amino acids. V dropped 3 bases and J dropped 0 bases, with 30 bases sitting between them. The germline V gene has CDR1 MNHNY and CDR2 SVGAGI (reference sequence). Here the CDR3 DNA reads TGTGCCAGCAGTTATGGTTCTGACGCCGGAACAGCGACAGCTAGCTCCTATAATTCACCCCTCCACTTT. This encodes CASSYGSDAGTATASSYNSPLHF.

This clonotype was seen repeatedly, ten times or more. The V call is TRBV28, the J call TRBJ2-7; D gene unclear. V was clipped by 5 bases and J by 4 bases, with 18 bases between them. CDR3 length equals 15 residues. Germline V gene data show CDR1 as MDHEN and CDR2 as SYDVKM. CDR3 sequence: CASSASGLGRYEQYF. CDR3 nucleotide sequence: TGTGCCAGCAGTGCCTCCGGGTTGGGAAGGTACGAGCAGTACTTC.

At least ten counts were recorded for this clonotype. The chain joins TRBV11-2 to TRBJ2-2; 11 nucleotides align to TRBD2. Germline assignment: CDR1 SGHAT and CDR2 FQNNGV. V lost 2 bases to trimming and J lost 5 bases; unmatched junction nucleotides: 10. This CDR3 has 18 amino acids. The CDR3 coding sequence is TGTGCCAGCAGCTTAAATAGCGGGAGGGCCGTTCGAACCGGGGAGCTGTTTTTT. This sequence encodes CASSLNSGRAVRTGELFF.

This clonotype was counted ten times or more. The genes are TRBV28 and TRBJ2-7, with D tentatively TRBD1 (6 bases). Trimming shortened V by 6 bases and J by 6 bases, and 12 bases separated the two germline ends. The CDR3 covers 12 residues. Germline CDR1 and CDR2: MDHEN and SYDVKM. This CDR3 is CASRQGGSEQYF. CDR3 sequence (DNA): TGTGCCAGCAGACAGGGTGGTTCCGAGCAGTACTTC.

The chain couples TRBV28 to TRBJ1-1; TRBD1 agrees at 9 bases. The junction had 10 bases not matched to a gene; V was cut back by 1 base and J by 7 bases. CDR3 size: 16 residues. Germline CDR1 reads MDHEN; CDR2 reads SYDVKM. The CDR3 DNA reads as TGTGCCAGCAGTTTATACCCGGGACAGGGTGGGTATGAAGCTTTCTTT. This gives the protein CASSLYPGQGGYEAFF.

This clonotype was counted many times. The genes are TRBV5-1 and TRBJ2-1; the match to TRBD2 covers 9 bases. The length of the CDR3 is 14 residues. Germline V gene sequence: CDR1 SGHRS, CDR2 YFSETQ. After removal of 2 bases from V and 9 bases from J, the junction contained 6 bases not matched to a gene. The CDR3 protein is CASSFPSGGSEQFF. CDR3 coding DNA: TGCGCCAGCAGCTTCCCGAGCGGGGGGAGTGAGCAGTTCTTC. Complete variable domain (other parts from reference TRBV5-1 and TRBJ2-1): KAGVTQTPRYLIKTRGQQVTLSCSPISGHRSVSWYQQTPGQGLQFLFEYFSETQRNKGNFPGRFSGRQFSNSRSEMNVSTLELGDSALYLCASSFPSGGSEQFFGPGTRLTVL.